The clone carrying this TCR beta chain was detected only a few times. Its antigen is not identified. TCRdb passed the RT-PCR reads through MiXCR, listing each CDR3 protein once. The sample holds about 520,000 distinct CDR3 sequences; around 25% are singletons and the top ten take under 2.5%. These data are taken from a study of response to subunit inactivated influenza vaccine. Study-wide results and limits: Only a handful of new T cells, the authors suggested, are recruited with each seasonal influenza vaccination.

The sample in question was CD4+ T cells sorted from PBMCs, obtained approximately 5 days after vaccination. This TCR was sampled from a man over 45 who received an inactivated influenza vaccine.

The CDR3: CASSLEGPSGANVLTF. The CDR3, as DNA: TGCGCCAGCAGCTTGGAAGGTCCCTCTGGGGCCAACGTCCTGACTTTC. The rearrangement joins TRBV5-1 to TRBJ2-6, with no clear D. The CDR3 has 16 amino acids. V was clipped by 0 bases and J by 0 bases, with 7 bases between them. Germline V gene data show CDR1 as SGHRS and CDR2 as YFSETQ.